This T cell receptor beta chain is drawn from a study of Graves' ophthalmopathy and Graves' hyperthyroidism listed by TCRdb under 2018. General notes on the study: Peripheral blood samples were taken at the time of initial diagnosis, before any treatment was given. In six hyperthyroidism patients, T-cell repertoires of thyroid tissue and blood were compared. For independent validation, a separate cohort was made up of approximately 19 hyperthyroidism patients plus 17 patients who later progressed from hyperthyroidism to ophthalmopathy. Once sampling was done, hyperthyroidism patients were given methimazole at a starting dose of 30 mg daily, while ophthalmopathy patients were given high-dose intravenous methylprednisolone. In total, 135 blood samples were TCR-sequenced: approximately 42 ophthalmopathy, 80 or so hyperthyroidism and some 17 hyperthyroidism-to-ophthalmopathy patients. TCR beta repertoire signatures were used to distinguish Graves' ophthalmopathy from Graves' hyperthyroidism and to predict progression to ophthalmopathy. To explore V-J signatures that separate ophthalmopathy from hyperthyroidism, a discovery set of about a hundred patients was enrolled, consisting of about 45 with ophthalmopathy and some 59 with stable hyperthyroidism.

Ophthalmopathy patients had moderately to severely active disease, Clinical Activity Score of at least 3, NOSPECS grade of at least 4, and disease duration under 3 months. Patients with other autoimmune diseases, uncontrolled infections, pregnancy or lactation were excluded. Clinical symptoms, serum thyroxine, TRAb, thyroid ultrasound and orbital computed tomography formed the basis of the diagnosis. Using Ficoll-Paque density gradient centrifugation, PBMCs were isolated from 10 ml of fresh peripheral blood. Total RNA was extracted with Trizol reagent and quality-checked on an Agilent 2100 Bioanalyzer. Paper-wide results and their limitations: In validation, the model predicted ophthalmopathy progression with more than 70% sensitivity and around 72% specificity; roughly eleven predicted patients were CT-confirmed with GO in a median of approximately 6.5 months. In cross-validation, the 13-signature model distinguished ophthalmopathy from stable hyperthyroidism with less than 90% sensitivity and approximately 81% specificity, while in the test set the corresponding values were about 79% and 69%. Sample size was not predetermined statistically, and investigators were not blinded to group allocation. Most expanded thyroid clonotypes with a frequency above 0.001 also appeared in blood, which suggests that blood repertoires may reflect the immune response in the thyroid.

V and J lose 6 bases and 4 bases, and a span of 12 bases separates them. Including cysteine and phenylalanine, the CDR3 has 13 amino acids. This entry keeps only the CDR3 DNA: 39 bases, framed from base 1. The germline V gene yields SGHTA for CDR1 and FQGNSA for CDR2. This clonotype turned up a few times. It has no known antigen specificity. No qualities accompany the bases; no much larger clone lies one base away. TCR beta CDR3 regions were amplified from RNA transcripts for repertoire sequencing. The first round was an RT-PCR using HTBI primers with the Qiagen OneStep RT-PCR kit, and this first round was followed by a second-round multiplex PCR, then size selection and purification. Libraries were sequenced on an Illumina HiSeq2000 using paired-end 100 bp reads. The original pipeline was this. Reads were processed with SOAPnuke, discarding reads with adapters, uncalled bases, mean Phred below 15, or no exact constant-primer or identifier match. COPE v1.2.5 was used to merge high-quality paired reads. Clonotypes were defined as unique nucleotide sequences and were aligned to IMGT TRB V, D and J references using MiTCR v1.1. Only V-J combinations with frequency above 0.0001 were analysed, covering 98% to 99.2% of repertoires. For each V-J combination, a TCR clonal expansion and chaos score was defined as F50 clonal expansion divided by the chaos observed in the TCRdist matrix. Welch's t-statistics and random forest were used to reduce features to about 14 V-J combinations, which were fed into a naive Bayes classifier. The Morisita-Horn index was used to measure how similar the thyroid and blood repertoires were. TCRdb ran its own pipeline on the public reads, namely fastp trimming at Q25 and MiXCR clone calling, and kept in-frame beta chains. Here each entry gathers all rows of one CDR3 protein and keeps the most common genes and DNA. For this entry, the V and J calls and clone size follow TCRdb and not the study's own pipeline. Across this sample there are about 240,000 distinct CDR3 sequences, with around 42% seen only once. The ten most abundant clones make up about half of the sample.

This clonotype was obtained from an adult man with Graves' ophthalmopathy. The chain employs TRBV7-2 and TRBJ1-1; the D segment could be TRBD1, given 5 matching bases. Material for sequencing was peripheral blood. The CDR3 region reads CASRFQGTTEAFF. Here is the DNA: TGTGCCAGCAGATTCCAGGGTACCACTGAAGCTTTCTTT.